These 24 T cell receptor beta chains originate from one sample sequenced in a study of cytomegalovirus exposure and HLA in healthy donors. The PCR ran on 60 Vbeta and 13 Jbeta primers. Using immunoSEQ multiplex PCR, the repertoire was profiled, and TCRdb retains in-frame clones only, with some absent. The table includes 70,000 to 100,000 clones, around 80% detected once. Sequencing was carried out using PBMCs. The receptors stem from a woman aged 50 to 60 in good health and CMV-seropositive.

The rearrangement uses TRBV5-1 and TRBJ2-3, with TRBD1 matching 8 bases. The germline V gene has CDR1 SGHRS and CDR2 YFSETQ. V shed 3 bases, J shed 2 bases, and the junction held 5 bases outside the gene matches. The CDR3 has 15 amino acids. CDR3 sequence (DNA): TGCGCCAGCAGCTCGCAGGGGGCTATCACAGATACGCAGTATTTT. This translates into CASSSQGAITDTQYF.

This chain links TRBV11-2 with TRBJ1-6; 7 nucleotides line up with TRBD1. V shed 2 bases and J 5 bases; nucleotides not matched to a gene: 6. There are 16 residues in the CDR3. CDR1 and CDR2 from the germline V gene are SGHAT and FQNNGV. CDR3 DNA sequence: TGTGCCAGCAGCTTAAGGGGCAGGGGGAATAATTCACCCCTCCACTTT. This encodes CASSLRGRGNNSPLHF.

CDR3 DNA sequence: TGTGCCAGCAGCGACTCGACAGGGGACACTGAAGCTTTCTTT. Its protein product is CASSDSTGDTEAFF. The rearrangement uses TRBV9 and TRBJ1-1; 8 bases align to TRBD1. V lost 3 bases and J lost 3; bases outside the gene matches: 4. Germline V gene lookup returns CDR1 SGDLS and CDR2 YYNGEE. CDR3 length equals 14 residues.

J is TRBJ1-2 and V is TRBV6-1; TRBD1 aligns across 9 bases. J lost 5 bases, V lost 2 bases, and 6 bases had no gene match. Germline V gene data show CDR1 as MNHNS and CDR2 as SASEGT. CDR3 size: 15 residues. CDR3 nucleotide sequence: TGTGCCAGCAGTGAAAGGACAGGGGTAGGTTATGGCTACACCTTC. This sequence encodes CASSERTGVGYGYTF.

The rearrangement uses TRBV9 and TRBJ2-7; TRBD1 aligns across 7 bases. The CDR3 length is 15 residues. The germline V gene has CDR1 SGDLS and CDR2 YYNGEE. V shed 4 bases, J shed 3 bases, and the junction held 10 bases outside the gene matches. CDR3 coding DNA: TGTGCCAGCAGCCCTTCCGGGACAGAAAGCTACGAGCAGTACTTC. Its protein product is CASSPSGTESYEQYF.

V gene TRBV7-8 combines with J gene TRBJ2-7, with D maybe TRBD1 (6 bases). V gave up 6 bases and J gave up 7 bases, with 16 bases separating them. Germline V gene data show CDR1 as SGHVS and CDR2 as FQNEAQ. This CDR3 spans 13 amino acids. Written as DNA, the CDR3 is TGTGCCAGCAGTTACAGGGTATTCGGAGAGCAGTACGTC. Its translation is CASSYRVFGEQYV.

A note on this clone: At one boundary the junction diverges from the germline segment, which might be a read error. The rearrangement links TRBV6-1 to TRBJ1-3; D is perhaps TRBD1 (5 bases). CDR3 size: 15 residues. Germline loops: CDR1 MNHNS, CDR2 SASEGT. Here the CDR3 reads CASSKDIRSGNTMYF. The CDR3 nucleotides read TGTGCCAGCAGTAAGGACATCCGTTCTGGAAACACCATGTATTTT.

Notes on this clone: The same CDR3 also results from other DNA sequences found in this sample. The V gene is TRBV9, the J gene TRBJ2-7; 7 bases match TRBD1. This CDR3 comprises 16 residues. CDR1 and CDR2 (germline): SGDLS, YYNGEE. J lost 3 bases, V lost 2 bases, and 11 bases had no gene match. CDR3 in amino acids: CASSVRQGDSSYEQYF. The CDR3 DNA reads TGTGCCAGCAGCGTGCGGCAGGGGGACAGTAGCTACGAGCAGTACTTC.

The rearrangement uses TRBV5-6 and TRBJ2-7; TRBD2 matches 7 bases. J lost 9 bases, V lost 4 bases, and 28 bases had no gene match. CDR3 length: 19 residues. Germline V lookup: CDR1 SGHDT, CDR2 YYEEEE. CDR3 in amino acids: CASSGRSRRDYENGLGQYV. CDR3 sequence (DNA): TGTGCCAGCAGCGGAAGGAGCCGTCGGGACTACGAAAACGGGTTGGGGCAGTACGTC.

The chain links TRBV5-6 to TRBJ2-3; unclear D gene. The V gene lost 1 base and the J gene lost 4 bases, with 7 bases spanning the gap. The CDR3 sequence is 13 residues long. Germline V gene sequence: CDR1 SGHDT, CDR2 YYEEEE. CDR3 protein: CASSLRSADTQYF. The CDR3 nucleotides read TGTGCCAGCAGCTTGAGGAGCGCAGATACGCAGTATTTT.

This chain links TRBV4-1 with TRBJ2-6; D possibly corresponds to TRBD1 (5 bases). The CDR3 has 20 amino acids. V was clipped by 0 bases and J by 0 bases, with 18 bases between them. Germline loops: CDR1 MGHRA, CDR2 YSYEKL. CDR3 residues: CASSQEQVRRFLSGANVLTF. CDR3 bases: TGCGCCAGCAGCCAAGAACAGGTCCGTAGATTCCTCTCTGGGGCCAACGTCCTGACTTTC.

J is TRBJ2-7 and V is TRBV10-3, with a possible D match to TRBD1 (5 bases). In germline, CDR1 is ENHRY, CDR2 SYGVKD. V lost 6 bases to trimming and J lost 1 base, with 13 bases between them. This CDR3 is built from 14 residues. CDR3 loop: CAIRSEAGSYEQYF. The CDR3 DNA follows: TGTGCCATCAGGTCTGAGGCAGGGTCCTACGAGCAGTACTTC.

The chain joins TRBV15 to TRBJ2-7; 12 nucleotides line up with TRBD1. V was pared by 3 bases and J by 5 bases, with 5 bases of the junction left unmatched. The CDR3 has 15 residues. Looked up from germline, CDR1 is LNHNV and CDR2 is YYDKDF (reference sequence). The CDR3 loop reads CATSSGGTGGNEQYF. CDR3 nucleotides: TGTGCCACCAGCAGTGGCGGGACAGGGGGCAACGAGCAGTACTTC.

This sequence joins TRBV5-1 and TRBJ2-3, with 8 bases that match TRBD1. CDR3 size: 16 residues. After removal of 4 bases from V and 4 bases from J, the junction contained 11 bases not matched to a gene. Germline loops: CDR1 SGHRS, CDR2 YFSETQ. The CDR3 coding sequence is TGCGCCAGCAGCGAGGCTGGACAGGGTCGCGCAGATACGCAGTATTTT. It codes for CASSEAGQGRADTQYF.

The CDR3 loop is CASSWRRTGRTEAFF. CDR3 nucleotide sequence: TGTGCCAGCAGCTGGAGAAGGACAGGGAGAACTGAAGCTTTCTTT. The chain employs TRBV7-2 and TRBJ1-1; 8 bases are a match to TRBD1. With 4 bases clipped from V and 5 bases from J, the junction kept 9 bases outside the gene matches. This CDR3 comprises 15 residues. Germline CDR1 reads SGHTA; CDR2 reads FQGNSA.

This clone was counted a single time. The CDR3 is CASSPTGVSTDTQYF. CDR3 DNA sequence: TGTGCCAGCAGCCCAACAGGGGTCAGCACAGATACGCAGTATTTT. The genes are TRBV7-3 and TRBJ2-3; 7 bases are a match to TRBD1. Germline loops: CDR1 SGHTA, CDR2 FQGTGA. The CDR3 extends over 15 amino acids. V shed 5 bases and J 0 bases; nucleotides not matched to a gene: 5. The full variable domain, its missing parts supplied by reference TRBV7-3 and TRBJ2-3, is GAGVSQTPSNKVTEKGKYVELRCDPISGHTALYWYRQSLGQGPEFLIYFQGTGAADDSGLPNDRFFAVRPEGSVSTLKIQRTERGDSAVYLCASSPTGVSTDTQYFGPGTRLTVL.

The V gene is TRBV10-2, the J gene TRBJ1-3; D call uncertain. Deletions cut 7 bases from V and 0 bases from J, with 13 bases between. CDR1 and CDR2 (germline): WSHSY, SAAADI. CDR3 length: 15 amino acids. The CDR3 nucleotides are TGCGCCAGCACGGGCGGACTCCTCTCTGGAAACACCATATATTTT. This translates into CASTGGLLSGNTIYF.

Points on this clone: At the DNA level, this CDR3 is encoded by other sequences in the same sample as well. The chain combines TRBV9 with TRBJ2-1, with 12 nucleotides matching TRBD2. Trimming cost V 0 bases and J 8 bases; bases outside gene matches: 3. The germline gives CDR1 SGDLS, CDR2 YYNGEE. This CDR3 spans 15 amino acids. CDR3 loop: CASSVGTSGTYEQFF. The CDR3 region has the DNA TGTGCCAGCAGCGTAGGGACTAGCGGGACCTATGAGCAGTTCTTC. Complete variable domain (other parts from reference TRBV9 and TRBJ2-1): DSGVTQTPKHLITATGQRVTLRCSPRSGDLSVYWYQQSLDQGLQFLIQYYNGEERAKGNILERFSAQQFPDLHSELNLSSLELGDSALYFCASSVGTSGTYEQFFGPGTRLTVL.

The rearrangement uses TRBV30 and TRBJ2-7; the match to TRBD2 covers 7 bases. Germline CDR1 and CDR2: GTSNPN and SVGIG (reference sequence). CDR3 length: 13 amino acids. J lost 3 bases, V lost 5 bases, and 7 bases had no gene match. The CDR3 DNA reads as TGTGCCTGGCGCGGGGGTGGGTTCTACGAGCAGTACTTC. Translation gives CAWRGGGFYEQYF. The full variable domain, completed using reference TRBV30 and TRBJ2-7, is SQTIHQWPATLVQPVGSPLSLECTVEGTSNPNLYWYRQAAGRGLQLLFYSVGIGQISSEVPQNLSASRPQDRQFILSSKKLLLSDSGFYLCAWRGGGFYEQYFGPGTRLTVT.

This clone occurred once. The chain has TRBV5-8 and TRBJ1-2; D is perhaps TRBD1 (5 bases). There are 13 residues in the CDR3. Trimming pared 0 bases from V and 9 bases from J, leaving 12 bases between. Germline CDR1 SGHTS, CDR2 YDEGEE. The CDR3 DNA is TGTGCCAGCAGCTTGGACAGGACCATAAGCTACACCTTC. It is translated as CASSLDRTISYTF.

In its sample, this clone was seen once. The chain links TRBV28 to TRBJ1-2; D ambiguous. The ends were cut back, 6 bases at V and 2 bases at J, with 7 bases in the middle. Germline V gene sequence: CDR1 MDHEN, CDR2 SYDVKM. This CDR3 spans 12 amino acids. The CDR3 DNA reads TGTGCCAGCAGCTCGGTGAACTATGGCTACACCTTC. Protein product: CASSSVNYGYTF.

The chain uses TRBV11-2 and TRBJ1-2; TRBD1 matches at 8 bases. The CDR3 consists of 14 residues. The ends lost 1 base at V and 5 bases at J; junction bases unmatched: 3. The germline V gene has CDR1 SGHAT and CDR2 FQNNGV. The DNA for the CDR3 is TGTGCCAGCAGCTTAGGGACAGGGCGATATGGCTACACCTTC. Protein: CASSLGTGRYGYTF.

CDR3: CASSPWGQSRNTEAFF. The CDR3, as DNA: TGTGCCAGCAGCCCCTGGGGACAGTCACGGAACACTGAAGCTTTCTTT. The J gene is TRBJ1-1, the V gene TRBV4-2; 7 positions match TRBD1. V lost 4 bases to trimming and J lost 1 base; unmatched junction nucleotides: 9. Germline V gene sequence: CDR1 LGHNA, CDR2 YNFKEQ. The CDR3 is 16 residues long.

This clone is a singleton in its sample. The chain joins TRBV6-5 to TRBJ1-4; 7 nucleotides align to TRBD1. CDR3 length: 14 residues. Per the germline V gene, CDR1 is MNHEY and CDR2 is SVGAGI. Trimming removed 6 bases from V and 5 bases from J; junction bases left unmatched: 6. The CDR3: CASSPGTENEKLFF. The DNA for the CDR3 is TGTGCCAGCAGCCCTGGGACAGAAAATGAAAAACTGTTTTTT.